A single sample is the source of the 23 T cell receptor beta chains below, sequenced in a study of cytomegalovirus exposure and HLA in healthy donors (dated by TCRdb to 2016 to 2017). The receptor library was made with the immunoSEQ multiplex PCR assay. A mixture of 60 forward primers for TCR Vbeta segments and 13 reverse primers for TCR Jbeta segments was used in the multiplex PCR. Held by TCRdb, this immuneACCESS table contains in-frame sequences only and omits some clones. Under half of the omission traces to an unresolved V gene where checked; the cause of the rest is unknown. This sample lists under 200,000 clones; over 70% were detected once. The top ten constitute more than 1.1% of the sample. Input material: PBMCs. These receptors were taken from a woman under 40 in good health and CMV-seronegative.

V is TRBV5-1 and J is TRBJ2-2, with 9 bases aligning to TRBD1. Losses at the gene ends were 0 bases for V and 1 base for J; bases not matched to a gene: 1. CDR1 and CDR2 (germline): SGHRS, YFSETQ. This CDR3 region has 16 residues. The CDR3 nucleotides are TGCGCCAGCAGCTTGGTGGGACAGGGGAACACCGGGGAGCTGTTTTTT. Translation: CASSLVGQGNTGELFF.

This chain links TRBV5-1 with TRBJ2-1; 9 bases match TRBD1. With 5 bases clipped from V and 2 bases from J, the junction kept 8 bases outside the gene matches. CDR3 size: 16 residues. The germline CDR1 and CDR2 sequences are SGHRS and YFSETQ. The DNA of the CDR3 is TGCGCCAGCAGGTCCGGGACAGGGAATCCCTACAATGAGCAGTTCTTC. This codes for CASRSGTGNPYNEQFF.

The chain has TRBV5-1 and TRBJ1-2; 12 bases map to TRBD1. V dropped 4 bases and J dropped 4; count of bases not matched to a gene: 5. CDR3 length: 15 residues. Germline values: CDR1 SGHRS, CDR2 YFSETQ. The CDR3 nucleotides read TGCGCCAGCAGCGGGGGACAGGGGGCGTCCTATGGCTACACCTTC. Translated, it gives CASSGGQGASYGYTF. The full variable domain, completed using reference TRBV5-1 and TRBJ1-2, is KAGVTQTPRYLIKTRGQQVTLSCSPISGHRSVSWYQQTPGQGLQFLFEYFSETQRNKGNFPGRFSGRQFSNSRSEMNVSTLELGDSALYLCASSGGQGASYGYTFGSGTRLTVV.

CDR3 nucleotide sequence: TGTGCCAGCTCATCTACCCAGCGTCAGGGGGGCTATGGCTACACCTTC. It codes for CASSSTQRQGGYGYTF. The chain employs TRBV18 and TRBJ1-2; 7 nucleotides agree with TRBD1. Germline V gene sequence: CDR1 KGHSH, CDR2 LQKENI. The CDR3 runs 16 residues. Losses at the gene ends were 5 bases for V and 4 bases for J; bases not matched to a gene: 13. The full variable domain, completed using reference TRBV18 and TRBJ1-2, is NAGVMQNPRHLVRRRGQEARLRCSPMKGHSHVYWYRQLPEEGLKFMVYLQKENIIDESGMPKERFSAEFPKEGPSILRIQQVVRGDSAAYFCASSSTQRQGGYGYTFGSGTRLTVV.

CDR3 DNA sequence: TGTGCCAGCAGTGAACATAATATTCGGACAGGGGGCTACGCTGAAGCTTTCTTT. Protein: CASSEHNIRTGGYAEAFF. This sequence joins TRBV6-1 and TRBJ1-1; TRBD1 agrees at 11 bases. Looked up from germline, CDR1 is MNHNS and CDR2 is SASEGT. With 2 bases clipped from V and 6 bases from J, the junction kept 14 bases outside the gene matches. This CDR3 is built from 18 residues.

This clone showed up just a few times. This chain uses TRBV18 with TRBJ2-7; D might be TRBD1 (5 bases). The ends were cut back, 2 bases at V and 5 bases at J, with 7 bases in the middle. Germline CDR1 and CDR2: KGHSH and LQKENI. The CDR3 runs 12 residues. The CDR3 region is CASSPKGNEQYF. Here the CDR3 DNA reads TGTGCCAGCTCACCAAAGGGGAACGAGCAGTACTTC.

This clone was seen a few times. The chain joins TRBV2 to TRBJ1-2, with D perhaps TRBD1 (6 bases). The V gene's germline CDR1 is SNHLY and CDR2 FYNNEI. V shed 7 bases and J shed 6 bases, with 12 bases lying between them. CDR3 length: 12 residues. CDR3 in DNA: TGTGCCAGCACCACCACAGGGAATGGCTACACCTTC. Amino acid sequence: CASTTTGNGYTF.

The chain is built from TRBV2 and TRBJ1-3, with a possible D match to TRBD1 (6 bases). The CDR3 length is 15 residues. V lost 7 bases and J 0 bases, leaving 13 bases between the germline ends. The germline CDR1 and CDR2 sequences are SNHLY and FYNNEI. The CDR3: CASILDSRSGNTIYF. The CDR3 coding sequence is TGTGCCAGCATTCTGGACAGCCGCTCTGGAAACACCATATATTTT.

Concerning this clone: The missing conserved phenylalanine or tryptophan at the end of this CDR3 makes a read error likely. DNA for the CDR3: TGTGCCAGCAGCCCCCCCGGACATACTGAAGCTTTCCTT. It codes for CASSPPGHTEAFL. The chain has TRBV7-3 and TRBJ1-1, with D perhaps matching TRBD1 (5 bases). The CDR3 contains 13 residues. V lost 5 bases, J lost 5 bases, and 12 bases lay in between. Germline V gene lookup returns CDR1 SGHTA and CDR2 FQGTGA.

This chain uses TRBV19 with TRBJ2-7, with TRBD1 matching 7 bases. The CDR3 totals 12 residues. The J segment lost 6 bases and the V segment lost 6 bases, leaving 5 bases of the junction unmatched. Germline assignment: CDR1 LNHDA and CDR2 SQIVND (reference sequence). The DNA for the CDR3 is TGTGCCAGTAGGACAGGGTTAGGCGAGCAGTACTTC. The encoded protein is CASRTGLGEQYF.

The rearrangement joins TRBV5-1 to TRBJ2-1; TRBD1 matches 10 bases. The V and J ends lost 0 bases and 6 bases, in that order; junction bases with no gene match: 3. Germline values: CDR1 SGHRS, CDR2 YFSETQ. The CDR3 totals 15 residues. The CDR3 coding sequence is TGCGCCAGCAGCTTGGCCGGGACAGGGGTCAATGAGCAGTTCTTC. This codes for CASSLAGTGVNEQFF.

This rearrangement joins TRBV30 to TRBJ1-2, with TRBD1 matching 7 bases. There are 15 residues in the CDR3. The germline gives CDR1 GTSNPN, CDR2 SVGIG (reference sequence). CDR3 DNA: TGTGTTATGAACCAGGGGGTTGGTTGGGACTATGGCTACACCTTC. Translation: CVMNQGVGWDYGYTF.

The chain uses TRBV9 and TRBJ1-1; 7 nucleotides align to TRBD1. The CDR3 covers 15 residues. The V segment lost 3 bases and the J segment 4 bases; nucleotides outside the gene matches: 9. CDR1 is SGDLS and CDR2 is YYNGEE in the germline V gene. The CDR3 sequence: CASSALQGTGTEAFF. The CDR3 region has the DNA TGTGCCAGCAGCGCTTTACAGGGGACGGGCACTGAAGCTTTCTTT.

This clone was counted between two and nine times. V gene TRBV27 combines with J gene TRBJ2-5; 8 bases map to TRBD1. The CDR3 spans 15 residues. Trimming at V came to 5 bases and at J to 5 bases, leaving 10 bases not matched to a gene. Germline CDR1 is MNHEY and CDR2 is SMNVEV (reference sequence). CDR3 residues: CASSTGQGARETQYF. The CDR3 DNA reads TGTGCCAGCAGTACTGGGCAGGGGGCGCGGGAGACCCAGTACTTC.

The chain combines TRBV2 with TRBJ2-3; D remains ambiguous. V gave up 3 bases and J gave up 4 bases, with 11 bases separating them. The germline V gene has CDR1 SNHLY and CDR2 FYNNEI. This CDR3 contains 14 residues. CDR3 residues: CASSDRSSPDTQYF. DNA of the CDR3: TGTGCCAGCAGTGATAGGAGCTCCCCAGATACGCAGTATTTT.

J is TRBJ1-1 and V is TRBV6-5, with a tentative D call TRBD1 (6 bases). Between the trimmed V and J ends, which lost 2 bases and 5 bases, there was a span of 18 bases. The germline V gene has CDR1 MNHEY and CDR2 SVGAGI. The CDR3 has 16 amino acids. The CDR3 here is CASSYMYGGRGTEAFF. The DNA of the CDR3 is TGTGCCAGCAGTTACATGTACGGGGGGCGAGGTACTGAAGCTTTCTTT.

This chain uses TRBV27 with TRBJ1-3, with 9 positions matching TRBD1. Germline values: CDR1 MNHEY, CDR2 SMNVEV (reference sequence). CDR3 length: 17 amino acids. The V gene end was trimmed by 2 bases and the J gene end by 9 bases; junction bases not matched to a gene: 14. This CDR3 reads CASSLTPRTGERGTIYF. CDR3 bases: TGTGCCAGCAGTTTAACCCCCCGGACAGGGGAACGGGGCACCATATATTTT.

This chain joins TRBV30 and TRBJ1-5; a possible D gene is TRBD1 (6 bases). Germline V gene data show CDR1 as GTSNPN and CDR2 as SVGIG (reference sequence). The CDR3 length is 13 residues. V lost 1 base and J 5 bases, leaving 9 bases between the germline ends. CDR3 in DNA: TGTGCCTGGAGTGACAGGGCCGATCAGCCCCAGCATTTT. Its protein product is CAWSDRADQPQHF.

V is TRBV27 and J is TRBJ1-6; D may be TRBD1 (5 bases). V shed 6 bases and J shed 7 bases, with 13 bases lying between them. There are 14 residues in the CDR3. The V gene's germline CDR1 is MNHEY and CDR2 SMNVEV (reference sequence). CDR3 region: CASSLRGGNSPLHF. The CDR3 bases are TGTGCCAGCAGCCTTCGGGGGGGGAATTCACCCCTCCACTTT.

The CDR3 spells CASSSSSYNEQFF. CDR3 nucleotides: TGTGCCAGCAGCTCCAGCTCCTACAATGAGCAGTTCTTC. The gene calls are TRBV11-3 and TRBJ2-1; D ambiguous. The CDR3 has 13 amino acids. With 4 bases removed from V and 0 bases from J, the gap between germline ends came to 4 bases. Per germline, CDR1 SGHNT and CDR2 YENEEA.

The chain recombines TRBV6-5 with TRBJ1-2; D gene ambiguous. Trimming shortened V by 2 bases and J by 1 base, and 8 bases separated the two germline ends. Germline V gene sequence: CDR1 MNHEY, CDR2 SVGAGI. CDR3 length: 14 residues. The CDR3 DNA follows: TGTGCCAGCAGTTACCGAGAAGTTAACTATGGCTACACCTTC. This encodes CASSYREVNYGYTF.

This clone was detected a few times. The CDR3 region has the DNA TGTGCCAGCAGTTATAGCGGGGGGGCAAATGAGCAGTTCTTC. Translating it yields CASSYSGGANEQFF. The chain joins TRBV6-6 to TRBJ2-1; TRBD2 aligns across 11 bases. CDR1 is MNHNY and CDR2 is SVGAGI in the germline V gene (reference sequence). The junction had 2 bases not matched to a gene; V was cut back by 3 bases and J by 7 bases. The CDR3 covers 14 residues.

This rearrangement joins TRBV28 to TRBJ2-5; D call uncertain. This CDR3 has 11 residues. V shed 6 bases and J shed 7 bases, with 9 bases lying between them. In germline, CDR1 is MDHEN, CDR2 SYDVKM. CDR3 DNA: TGTGCCAGCAGCAGGTTAGGGACCCAGTACTTC. Translating it yields CASSRLGTQYF.